The 20 T cell receptor beta chains in this list originate from one sample, sequenced in a study of blood T cell repertoires in COVID-19. Sequencing was performed with immunoSEQ multiplex PCR; in TCRdb, only in-frame clones are kept and a portion is missing. In the table there are 200,000 to 250,000 clones, almost 85% of which are singletons. Sequenced input: peripheral blood. These TCRs come from a man aged 50 to 59 with acute or convalescent COVID-19.

This chain links TRBV13 with TRBJ2-2; 7 positions agree with TRBD1. The V and J ends lost 3 bases and 5 bases, in that order; junction bases with no gene match: 3. Germline lookup yields CDR1 PRHDT and CDR2 FYEKMQ (reference sequence). This CDR3 region has 14 residues. Here the CDR3 DNA reads TGTGCCAGCAGCTTGTTCAGGGGGACCGGGGAGCTGTTTTTT. Its protein is CASSLFRGTGELFF.

As to this clone: The same CDR3 is also encoded by other DNA sequences in this sample. The chain uses TRBV19 and TRBJ2-7; TRBD2 agrees at 7 bases. CDR1 and CDR2 from the germline V gene are LNHDA and SQIVND (reference sequence). This CDR3 contains 14 residues. V dropped 1 base and J dropped 1; count of bases not matched to a gene: 1. CDR3 protein: CASSIGGGSYEQYF. CDR3 in DNA: TGTGCCAGTAGTATAGGGGGGGGTTCCTACGAGCAGTACTTC.

V and J are TRBV7-3 and TRBJ1-1, with D perhaps TRBD1 (6 bases). Per germline, CDR1 SGHTA and CDR2 FQGTGA. The CDR3 spans 13 residues. Trimming left V 5 bases short and J 3 bases short, with 10 bases between. The CDR3 is CASSPRGYTEAFF. The CDR3 coding sequence is TGTGCCAGCAGCCCAAGGGGGTACACTGAAGCTTTCTTT.

The V and J genes are TRBV24-1 and TRBJ2-3, with TRBD2 identical over 7 bases. Looked up from germline, CDR1 is KGHDR and CDR2 is SFDVKD. Trimming removed 3 bases from V and 2 bases from J; junction bases left unmatched: 10. This CDR3 contains 17 residues. CDR3 sequence: CATSDGPGLLSTDTQYF. The CDR3 DNA follows: TGTGCCACCAGTGATGGACCGGGACTACTATCCACAGATACGCAGTATTTT.

The chain couples TRBV5-4 to TRBJ2-1; D gene unclear. The CDR3 totals 15 residues. From germline, CDR1 is SGHNT and CDR2 YYREEE (reference sequence). V lost 7 bases and J lost 0, with 14 bases in between. The CDR3 here is CASGDHDFSYNEQFF. CDR3 in DNA: TGTGCCAGCGGAGACCACGACTTCTCCTACAATGAGCAGTTCTTC.

The chain links TRBV19 to TRBJ2-7; a weak D match, TRBD2 (5 bases). V was trimmed by 6 bases and J by 0 bases, leaving 12 bases between them. Germline V gene lookup returns CDR1 LNHDA and CDR2 SQIVND (reference sequence). This CDR3 has 14 amino acids. In DNA form, the CDR3 reads TGTGCCAGTAGACCGTGGGAGAGCTCCTACGAGCAGTACTTC. Encoded protein: CASRPWESSYEQYF. The full variable domain, in which reference TRBV19 and TRBJ2-7 provide the parts outside the CDR3, is DGGITQSPKYLFRKEGQNVTLSCEQNLNHDAMYWYRQDPGQGLRLIYYSQIVNDFQKGDIAEGYSVSREKKESFPLTVTSAQKNPTAFYLCASRPWESSYEQYFGPGTRLTVT.

V and J are TRBV18 and TRBJ1-5; 10 bases are a match to TRBD1. CDR3 size: 16 residues. Looked up from germline, CDR1 is KGHSH and CDR2 is LQKENI. Losses at the gene ends were 3 bases for V and 5 bases for J; bases not matched to a gene: 7. CDR3 region: CASSPATGGSDQPQHF. CDR3 sequence (DNA): TGTGCCAGCTCACCCGCGACAGGGGGCTCAGATCAGCCCCAGCATTTT.

The J gene is TRBJ2-3, the V gene TRBV2, with D possibly being TRBD2 (5 bases). This CDR3 has 14 amino acids. V lost 5 bases and J 4 bases, leaving 13 bases between the germline ends. Per germline, CDR1 SNHLY and CDR2 FYNNEI. In DNA, the CDR3 is TGTGCCAGCAGTCAGAGGACTTCAGCAGATACGCAGTATTTT. Translated: CASSQRTSADTQYF.

V is TRBV5-6 and J is TRBJ1-1; D is perhaps TRBD1 (5 bases). Germline V lookup: CDR1 SGHDT, CDR2 YYEEEE. The CDR3 totals 14 residues. The V gene lost 4 bases and the J gene lost 5 bases, with 15 bases spanning the gap. The DNA of the CDR3 is TGTGCCAGCAGCCGAGGGTACGGGGGTACTGAAGCTTTCTTT. Protein product: CASSRGYGGTEAFF.

CDR3 DNA: TGTGCCAGCAACACAGGAGCGCCCGAGCAGTACTTC. It specifies CASNTGAPEQYF. This chain links TRBV6-6 with TRBJ2-7, with D maybe TRBD1 (5 bases). V was shortened by 7 bases and J by 6 bases, with 13 bases between the two germline ends. Germline V gene data show CDR1 as MNHNY and CDR2 as SVGAGI (reference sequence). The CDR3 runs to 12 residues.

This clone appeared once. The rearrangement uses TRBV5-4 and TRBJ2-1; D is possibly TRBD1 (5 bases). The length of the CDR3 is 15 residues. Trimming took off 3 bases at V and 7 bases at J, with 17 bases between the two ends. The germline V gene has CDR1 SGHNT and CDR2 YYREEE (reference sequence). The CDR3 spells CASSSDGAPLNEQFF. The CDR3 DNA is TGTGCCAGCAGCTCGGATGGGGCCCCTCTGAATGAGCAGTTCTTC.

The rearrangement uses TRBV7-2 and TRBJ1-1, with a weak D call TRBD1 (5 bases). V was clipped by 5 bases and J by 4 bases, with 17 bases between them. This CDR3 spans 15 amino acids. Germline V gives CDR1 SGHTA, CDR2 FQGNSA. The CDR3 here is CASSPDQGRVTEAFF. The CDR3 DNA is TGTGCCAGCAGCCCAGACCAGGGCCGGGTCACTGAAGCTTTCTTT.

The CDR3 loop reads CASSPHAQGSGNTIYF. The CDR3 nucleotides are TGCGCCAGCAGCCCCCACGCACAGGGTTCAGGAAACACCATATATTTT. This chain links TRBV5-1 with TRBJ1-3; tentatively, D is TRBD1 (6 bases). The CDR3 is 16 amino acids. The germline CDR1 and CDR2 sequences are SGHRS and YFSETQ. V dropped 4 bases and J dropped 4 bases, with 18 bases sitting between them.

The CDR3 region has the DNA TGCGCCAGCAGCTTGGGGGACAGGGGTAATGGCTACACCTTC. Protein: CASSLGDRGNGYTF. The chain has TRBV5-1 and TRBJ1-2, with 10 nucleotides matching TRBD1. V was clipped by 0 bases and J by 6 bases; unmatched bases: 2. This CDR3 has 14 amino acids. Germline V gene lookup returns CDR1 SGHRS and CDR2 YFSETQ.

This rearrangement joins TRBV11-3 to TRBJ2-7, with D possibly being TRBD2 (5 bases). The CDR3 is 15 residues long. Trimming took off 5 bases at V and 0 bases at J, with 14 bases between the two ends. Germline assignment: CDR1 SGHNT and CDR2 YENEEA. This CDR3 is CASSLLTGSSYEQYF. CDR3 DNA: TGTGCCAGCAGCCTCCTAACGGGAAGCTCCTACGAGCAGTACTTC.

J is TRBJ2-5 and V is TRBV12-3 or TRBV12-4; D is perhaps TRBD2 (6 bases). With 5 bases removed from V and 5 bases from J, the gap between germline ends came to 12 bases. The CDR3 has 13 residues. In DNA form, the CDR3 reads TGTGCCAGCAGTCCAGGAGGGTGGGAGACCCAGTACTTC. It translates to CASSPGGWETQYF.

V gene TRBV7-9 combines with J gene TRBJ1-2; D is perhaps TRBD1 (6 bases). There are 14 residues in the CDR3. Germline V gives CDR1 SEHNR, CDR2 FQNEAQ (reference sequence). V gave up 0 bases and J gave up 8 bases, with 13 bases separating them. The DNA for the CDR3 is TGTGCCAGCAGCTTAGCTCAGGGGCTTGGGGGCTACACCTTC. Translation: CASSLAQGLGGYTF.

This chain links TRBV5-1 with TRBJ2-3, with D possibly being TRBD1 (6 bases). The CDR3 runs 14 residues. Per the germline V gene, CDR1 is SGHRS and CDR2 is YFSETQ. Trimming cost V 4 bases and J 2 bases, with 11 bases left between them. This CDR3 reads CASSPDSVTDTQYF. In nucleotides, the CDR3 is TGCGCCAGCAGCCCGGACAGTGTCACAGATACGCAGTATTTT.

The J gene is TRBJ2-3, the V gene TRBV15, with D uncertain. The V end lost 0 bases, the J end lost 0 bases, and 13 bases lay between the germline ends. Germline values: CDR1 LNHNV, CDR2 YYDKDF (reference sequence). This CDR3 is built from 17 residues. DNA for the CDR3: TGTGCCACCAGCAGAGACTTGATTGGCAGGAGCACAGATACGCAGTATTTT. This encodes CATSRDLIGRSTDTQYF. The variable domain in full, with the rest retrieved from reference TRBV15 and TRBJ2-3, is DAMVIQNPRYQVTQFGKPVTLSCSQTLNHNVMYWYQQKSSQAPKLLFHYYDKDFNNEADTPDNFQSRRPNTSFCFLDIRSPGLGDTAMYLCATSRDLIGRSTDTQYFGPGTRLTVL.

This rearrangement joins TRBV10-2 to TRBJ1-4, with D possibly matching TRBD1 (5 bases). This CDR3 has 12 amino acids. Trimming pared 4 bases from V and 7 bases from J, leaving 7 bases between. Looked up from germline, CDR1 is WSHSY and CDR2 is SAAADI. The CDR3 bases are TGCGCCAGCAGTGCCGGGGGTGAAAAACTGTTTTTT. It encodes CASSAGGEKLFF.